This TCR beta chain was captured in a study of glioma-infiltrating T cells. Whole-study context: Dexamethasone exposure before glioma surgery was limited to six or fewer days.

Note on this clonotype: Its antigen is as yet unknown. This clone may be a read error of a much larger clone one base away.

The iRepertoire nested amplicon-rescue multiplex PCR amplified TCR alpha and beta CDR3s from RNA. TCRdb recomputed calls from the multiplex PCR reads with MiXCR, one row per CDR3 protein. The sample lists more than 350,000 distinct CDR3 sequences; 41% were seen once. Study-level findings and limits: Signature shared blood CDR3 motifs were enriched in low-divergence and depleted in high-divergence patients. CDR3 overlap between tissue and blood was very small. Tissue-blood divergence was below expectation in non-neoplastic patients, above in gliomas.

V lost 0 bases, J lost 10 bases, and 15 bases lay in between. Germline V gene data show CDR1 as SGHAT and CDR2 as FQNNGV. The CDR3 loop spans 14 amino acids. The chain joins TRBV11-2 to TRBJ1-1; D remains ambiguous. The TCR was taken from a human donor with low-grade glioma or glioblastoma, undergoing nonglioma brain surgery, or in good health (not recorded which). The sample comprised glioma tissue, nonneoplastic brain tissue, or PBMCs (not recorded which). The CDR3 is CASSLDGLTFAAFF. The DNA of the CDR3 is TGTGCCAGCAGCTTAGACGGACTTACGTTTGCAGCTTTCTTT. The entire variable domain, with the rest obtained from reference TRBV11-2 and TRBJ1-1, is as follows: EAGVAQSPRYKIIEKRQSVAFWCNPISGHATLYWYQQILGQGPKLLIQFQNNGVVDDSQLPKDRFSAERLKGVDSTLKIQPAKLEDSAVYLCASSLDGLTFAAFFGQGTRLTVV.